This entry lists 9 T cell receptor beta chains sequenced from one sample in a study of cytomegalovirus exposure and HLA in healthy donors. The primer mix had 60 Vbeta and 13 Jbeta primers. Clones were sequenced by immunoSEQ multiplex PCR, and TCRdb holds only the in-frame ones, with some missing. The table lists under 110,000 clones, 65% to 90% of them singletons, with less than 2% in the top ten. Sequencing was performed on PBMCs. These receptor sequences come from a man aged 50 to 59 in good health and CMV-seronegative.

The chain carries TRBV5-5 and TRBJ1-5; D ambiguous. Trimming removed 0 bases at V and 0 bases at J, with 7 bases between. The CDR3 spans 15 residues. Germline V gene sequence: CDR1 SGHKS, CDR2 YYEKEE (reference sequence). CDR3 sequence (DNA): TGTGCCAGCAGCTTGGTACCGGTTAGCAATCAGCCCCAGCATTTT. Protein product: CASSLVPVSNQPQHF.

The CDR3 DNA follows: TGTGCCAGCAACTCCAGGGGAGGCAATCAGCCCCAGCATTTT. Its protein is CASNSRGGNQPQHF. The gene calls are TRBV2 and TRBJ1-5, with D possibly matching TRBD1 (6 bases). There are 14 residues in the CDR3. Trimming removed 7 bases at V and 2 bases at J, with 12 bases between. Germline CDR1 SNHLY, CDR2 FYNNEI.

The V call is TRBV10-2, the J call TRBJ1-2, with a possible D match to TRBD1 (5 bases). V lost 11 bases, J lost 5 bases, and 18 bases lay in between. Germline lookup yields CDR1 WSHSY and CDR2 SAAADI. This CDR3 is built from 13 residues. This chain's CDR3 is CAGPVGVWYGYTF. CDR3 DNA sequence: TGCGCCGGCCCAGTAGGGGTATGGTATGGCTACACCTTC.

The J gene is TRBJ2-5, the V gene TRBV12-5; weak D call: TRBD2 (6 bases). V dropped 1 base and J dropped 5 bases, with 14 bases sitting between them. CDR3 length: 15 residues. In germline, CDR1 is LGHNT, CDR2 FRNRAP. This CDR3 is CASGLDGGIWETQYF. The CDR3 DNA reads TGTGCTAGTGGTTTGGACGGAGGGATATGGGAGACCCAGTACTTC.

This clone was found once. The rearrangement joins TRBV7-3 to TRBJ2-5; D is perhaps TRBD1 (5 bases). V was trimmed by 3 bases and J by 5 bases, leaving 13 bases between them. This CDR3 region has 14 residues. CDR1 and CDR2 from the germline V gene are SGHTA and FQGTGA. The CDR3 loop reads CASSFGRGSETQYF. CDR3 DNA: TGTGCCAGCAGCTTCGGTAGGGGTTCGGAGACCCAGTACTTC.

In nucleotides, the CDR3 is TGCGCCAGCAGCTTGGGCCCCAGTACCTACGAGCAGTACTTC. Protein sequence: CASSLGPSTYEQYF. J is TRBJ2-7 and V is TRBV5-1; D is unclear. Trimming removed 0 bases at V and 2 bases at J, with 9 bases between. The CDR3 runs 14 residues. Germline loops: CDR1 SGHRS, CDR2 YFSETQ.

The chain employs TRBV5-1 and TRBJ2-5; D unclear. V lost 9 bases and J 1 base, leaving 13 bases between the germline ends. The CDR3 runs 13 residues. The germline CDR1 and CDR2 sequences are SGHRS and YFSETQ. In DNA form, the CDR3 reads TGCGCCACCTCGATGGGCAGCCAAGAGACCCAGTACTTC. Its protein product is CATSMGSQETQYF.

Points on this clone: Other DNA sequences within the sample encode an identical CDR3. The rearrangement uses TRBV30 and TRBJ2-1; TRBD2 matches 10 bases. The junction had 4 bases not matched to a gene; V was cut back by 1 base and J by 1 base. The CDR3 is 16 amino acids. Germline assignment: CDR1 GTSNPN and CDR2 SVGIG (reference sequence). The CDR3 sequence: CAWSALAGESYNEQFF. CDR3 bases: TGTGCCTGGAGTGCGCTAGCGGGGGAATCCTACAATGAGCAGTTCTTC. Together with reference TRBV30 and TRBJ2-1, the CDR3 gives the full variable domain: SQTIHQWPATLVQPVGSPLSLECTVEGTSNPNLYWYRQAAGRGLQLLFYSVGIGQISSEVPQNLSASRPQDRQFILSSKKLLLSDSGFYLCAWSALAGESYNEQFFGPGTRLTVL.

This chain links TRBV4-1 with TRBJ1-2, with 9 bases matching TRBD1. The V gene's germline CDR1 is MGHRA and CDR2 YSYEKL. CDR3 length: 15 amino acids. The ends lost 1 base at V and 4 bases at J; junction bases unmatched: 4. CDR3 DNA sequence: TGCGCCAGCAGCCAAGGGACAGGGGTTGTCTATGGCTACACCTTC. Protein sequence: CASSQGTGVVYGYTF.